This TCR beta chain was found in a study of T cell repertoires in cytomegalovirus infection. Study in general: Public TCR beta signature analysis indicated the presence of both CMV infection and matching HLA type. The study, taken as a whole, reports: Summed public TCR beta family frequency identified CMV carriers bearing the relevant HLA. CMV-specific HLA-C-restricted TCR beta clonotypes dominated the ex vivo response.

A word on this clonotype: Its antigen is not known.

The CDR3 covers 15 residues. Trimming left V 0 bases short and J 6 bases short, with 14 bases between. CDR1 LGHNA and CDR2 YSLEER come from the germline V gene. TCRdb reanalysed the reads using MiXCR and keeps one entry per CDR3 protein. Of about 310,000 distinct CDR3 sequences listed, roughly 16% are singletons. Sample: PBMCs. The rearrangement uses TRBV4-3 and TRBJ1-1; TRBD1 is a possible D gene (6 bases). This receptor was obtained from a human donor in good health (CMV status not recorded). Some clones in this sample may be carry-over from other donors' samples. CDR3 in DNA: TGCGCCAGCAGCCAAGATCCCGGGGGCTCCCCTGAAGCTTTCTTT. This translates into CASSQDPGGSPEAFF.